A single sample is the source of the 16 T cell receptor beta chains below, sequenced in a study of cytomegalovirus exposure and HLA in healthy donors. Clones were sequenced by immunoSEQ multiplex PCR, and TCRdb holds only the in-frame ones, with some missing. Of roughly 100,000 clones listed, roughly nine tenths were seen once; the top ten hold around 1.7%. The material sequenced was PBMCs. The receptor set was obtained from a young woman in good health and CMV-seropositive.

The chain carries TRBV11-3 and TRBJ1-5; 7 nucleotides line up with TRBD1. The germline gives CDR1 SGHNT, CDR2 YENEEA. The CDR3 runs to 15 residues. J was trimmed by 7 bases and V by 1 base; bases with no gene match: 7. The CDR3 DNA reads as TGTGCCAGCAGCTTAGCCTGGGACAGTCGACAGCCCCAGCATTTT. It codes for CASSLAWDSRQPQHF.

The chain couples TRBV4-3 to TRBJ1-2, with a weak D call TRBD1 (6 bases). V lost 1 base and J 4 bases, leaving 7 bases between the germline ends. The germline CDR1 and CDR2 sequences are LGHNA and YSLEER. There are 13 residues in the CDR3. CDR3 residues: CASSQVGGYGYTF. In DNA form, the CDR3 reads TGCGCCAGCAGCCAAGTAGGGGGCTATGGCTACACCTTC.

This CDR3 is CASSPFPGQGNEKLFF. CDR3 in DNA: TGTGCCAGCTCACCGTTTCCGGGACAGGGGAATGAAAAACTGTTTTTT. The chain links TRBV18 to TRBJ1-4; TRBD1 matches at 10 bases. There are 16 residues in the CDR3. Germline CDR1 KGHSH, CDR2 LQKENI. J lost 5 bases, V lost 3 bases, and 6 bases had no gene match.

This clone was seen only a few times. The J gene is TRBJ1-4, the V gene TRBV6-1; possibly TRBD1 for D (6 bases). CDR3 size: 15 residues. Per germline, CDR1 MNHNS and CDR2 SASEGT. Trimming pared 3 bases from V and 8 bases from J, leaving 16 bases between. This chain's CDR3 is CASSEGHPRGEKLFF. The CDR3 bases are TGTGCCAGCAGTGAGGGACACCCGAGGGGGGAAAAACTGTTTTTT.

This clone was seen a few times. The chain recombines TRBV5-4 with TRBJ1-2; D call uncertain. Per the germline V gene, CDR1 is SGHNT and CDR2 is YYREEE (reference sequence). This CDR3 is 15 amino acids long. The V gene lost 0 bases and the J gene lost 4 bases, with 13 bases spanning the gap. CDR3 amino acids: CASSLGEGDRYGYTF. In DNA, the CDR3 is TGTGCCAGCAGCTTGGGGGAGGGAGACCGCTATGGCTACACCTTC.

The V call is TRBV7-9, the J call TRBJ1-1; no clear D gene. Per the germline V gene, CDR1 is SEHNR and CDR2 is FQNEAQ (reference sequence). The CDR3 extends over 13 amino acids. Trimming left V 5 bases short and J 3 bases short, with 10 bases between. CDR3 nucleotides: TGTGCCAGCAGCACCGGAGCCGACACTGAAGCTTTCTTT. This codes for CASSTGADTEAFF. The entire variable domain, with the rest obtained from reference TRBV7-9 and TRBJ1-1, is as follows: DTGVSQNPRHKITKRGQNVTFRCDPISEHNRLYWYRQTLGQGPEFLTYFQNEAQLEKSRLLSDRFSAERPKGSFSTLEIQRTEQGDSAMYLCASSTGADTEAFFGQGTRLTVV.

This chain links TRBV2 with TRBJ1-6, with 9 bases matching TRBD1. V gave up 5 bases and J gave up 9 bases; unmatched junction bases: 8. The CDR3 is made up of 15 amino acids. Germline V gene sequence: CDR1 SNHLY, CDR2 FYNNEI. As DNA, the CDR3 is TGTGCCAGCAGTTACGGACAGGGGTCTCTTTCACCCCTCCACTTT. This sequence encodes CASSYGQGSLSPLHF.

The chain links TRBV6-1 to TRBJ2-7; D gene ambiguous. CDR3 length equals 9 residues. Trimming removed 10 bases from V and 4 bases from J, with 5 bases in between. Germline CDR1 is MNHNS and CDR2 is SASEGT. CDR3 amino acids: CATGYEQYF. In DNA, the CDR3 is TGTGCCACGGGTTACGAGCAGTACTTC.

The chain uses TRBV13 and TRBJ2-5; maybe TRBD2 (6 bases). The CDR3 covers 15 residues. V shed 2 bases and J shed 2 bases, with 12 bases lying between them. CDR1 is PRHDT and CDR2 is FYEKMQ in the germline V gene (reference sequence). CDR3 nucleotides: TGTGCCAGCAGCTTACGGGGTAGCGGACAAGAGACCCAGTACTTC. The encoded protein is CASSLRGSGQETQYF.

The rearrangement links TRBV28 to TRBJ2-7, with 8 nucleotides matching TRBD1. This CDR3 contains 15 residues. With 7 bases clipped from V and 1 base from J, the junction kept 9 bases outside the gene matches. Germline lookup yields CDR1 MDHEN and CDR2 SYDVKM. The CDR3 protein is CASIISGTGSYEQYV. In DNA, the CDR3 is TGTGCCAGCATTATTTCCGGGACAGGATCCTACGAGCAGTACGTC.

This sequence joins TRBV7-9 and TRBJ2-7, with 13 bases identical to TRBD2. Germline values: CDR1 SEHNR, CDR2 FQNEAQ (reference sequence). With V trimmed by 1 base and J by 7 bases, 10 bases remained unmatched. The CDR3 totals 17 residues. The CDR3 spells CASSLVGTSGAVIEQYF. The DNA for the CDR3 is TGTGCCAGCAGCTTAGTGGGGACTAGCGGGGCGGTAATAGAGCAGTACTTC.

This clone showed up just once. This chain connects TRBV7-6 to TRBJ1-2; TRBD1 matches at 8 bases. Germline CDR1 SGHVS, CDR2 FNYEAQ. The trim removed 5 bases at V and 7 bases at J, leaving 9 bases unmatched. The CDR3 sequence is 14 residues long. In DNA form, the CDR3 reads TGTGCCAGCAGCCCTGGACAGGGACGGGTTGGCTACACCTTC. Its protein product is CASSPGQGRVGYTF.

V usage is TRBV4-1 and J usage is TRBJ2-7, with a possible D match to TRBD2 (5 bases). Germline V gene sequence: CDR1 MGHRA, CDR2 YSYEKL. This CDR3 contains 17 residues. Trimming pared 5 bases from V and 4 bases from J, leaving 24 bases between. The CDR3 region has the DNA TGCGCCAGCAGCAAGTCCTCGGGGTGGCCGCTGGCTTACGAGCAGTACTTC. Translating gives CASSKSSGWPLAYEQYF.

The chain employs TRBV27 and TRBJ2-6; the match to TRBD2 covers 13 bases. CDR1 and CDR2 from the germline V gene are MNHEY and SMNVEV (reference sequence). With V trimmed by 5 bases and J by 2 bases, 9 bases remained unmatched. The CDR3 covers 19 residues. CDR3 nucleotides: TGTGCCAGCAGTCCAAGTCCCGGGACTAGCGGGACTGGGGCCAACGTCCTGACTTTC. Translated, it gives CASSPSPGTSGTGANVLTF.

The chain joins TRBV7-8 to TRBJ2-7; the D gene is possibly TRBD2 (6 bases). V lost 5 bases and J 1 base, leaving 15 bases between the germline ends. The CDR3 has 15 amino acids. CDR1 and CDR2 (germline): SGHVS, FQNEAQ. CDR3 loop: CASSKTPGLSYEQYF. The DNA of the CDR3 is TGTGCCAGCAGCAAAACCCCGGGACTTTCCTACGAGCAGTACTTC.

The rearrangement joins TRBV7-9 to TRBJ1-2, with D possibly being TRBD1 (5 bases). CDR3 length equals 14 residues. V lost 5 bases and J lost 3, with 13 bases in between. Germline loops: CDR1 SEHNR, CDR2 FQNEAQ (reference sequence). CDR3 loop: CASSHKGDDYGYTF. The CDR3, as DNA: TGTGCCAGCAGCCATAAAGGGGATGACTATGGCTACACCTTC.